This note documents a single TCR beta chain sequence. Its antigen is unknown. It has no much larger one-base neighbor in the sample; base qualities were not kept. This record belongs to a study of blood T cell repertoires in COVID-19 (dated by TCRdb to 2018 to 2020). At the level of the whole study: Samples from collaborators originated in the United States, Italy and Spain and spanned both the acute and convalescent phases of COVID-19. The prospective study material was composed of cDNA or gDNA derived from T cells, B-cell-depleted T cells, or PBMCs. The dataset comprised deeply sampled blood TCRbeta repertoires from subjects exposed to, actively infected with, or recovered from COVID-19. The repertoires were made available in a free public database intended to serve as a resource for research on the immune response to SARS-CoV-2. Samples were obtained from the ongoing ImmuneRACE study (first 160 participants) and from over 1,000 subjects provided by 6 global collaborators. Nearly every sample came with metadata listing a de-identified subject ID, COVID-19 status, age in years and sex. Where available, HLA class I and class II types were obtained from metadata supplied by the sample provider rather than from assay-based typing. Summary of the overall study and its limitations: How much clinical and demographic metadata was included differed by source and by participant, and the metadata was provided uncurated.

The CDR1 and CDR2 encoded by the germline V gene are SNHLY and FYNNEI. Relative to germline, V is missing 5 bases and J is missing 6 bases, with 6 bases of the junction outside any gene match. The CDR3 measures 14 amino acids from cysteine to phenylalanine. The sequence is cut down to CDR3 DNA, 42 bases in frame from base 1. The immunoSEQ Assay, a bias-controlled multiplex PCR, was used to amplify TCRbeta CDR3 regions from genomic DNA. The source study handled its data this way. Nucleated cell counts per sample were estimated from amplification of reference gene primers within the assay. To quantify the absolute abundance of each unique TCRbeta CDR3 rearrangement, sequence reads were collapsed and filtered. For each sample, productive Simpson clonality was calculated as the square root of Simpson's diversity index across productive rearrangements. Imported from immuneACCESS, the table was reduced by TCRdb to in-frame sequences with V and J called. These copies leave out some clones; in studies compared against another copy, an unresolved V gene accounts for under half, and the cause of the remainder is not known. The D gene and trimming were derived from the DNA, and the V and J assignments and clone size from that table. Recorded for this sample are 200,000 to 250,000 clones; around 80% of them occurred a single time. Of the sample, roughly 6% is held by the ten largest clones.

The collaborating institutions used their own protocols to collect whole blood in K2EDTA tubes. For TCRbeta analysis, collaborators shipped samples as frozen whole blood, isolated PBMCs, or DNA extracted from either of those sample types. The specimen was peripheral blood. The rearrangement combines TRBV2 with TRBJ1-5; TRBD1 lines up with 8 middle nucleotides. The source is a woman aged 70-85 years with acute or convalescent COVID-19. CDR3 protein: CASSRQGKGQPQHF. The sequenced DNA is TGTGCCAGCAGTCGACAGGGGAAAGGTCAGCCCCAGCATTTT.